The entry that follows covers one T cell receptor (beta chain) sequence. The antigen this receptor binds is unknown. No base quality values were provided; no much bigger clone lies one nucleotide off. Library preparation used the immunoSEQ multiplex PCR assay. A mixture of 60 forward primers for TCR Vbeta segments and 13 reverse primers for TCR Jbeta segments was used in the multiplex PCR. The CDR3 region of rearranged TCR beta genes was amplified from genomic DNA by a multiplex PCR assay. The Illumina HiSeq System was used to sequence the amplified TCR beta libraries as 87-base-pair reads. As for the authors' bioinformatics: Across the 500 to 850 repertoires, a later analysis counted some 81 million unique TCR beta chains, roughly 11 million of which were shared by at least two donors. Raw reads were error-corrected and collapsed into unique sequences with a nearest-neighbor algorithm that merged closely related sequences to remove PCR and sequencing errors. V, D and J gene segments were assigned by aligning CDR3 sequences to IMGT reference sequences. For a sequence to be retained, a match of at least six nucleotides was required to both a V gene segment and a J gene segment. A rearrangement counted as productive if the CDR3 had no stop codons and remained in frame with V and J, and every other rearrangement counted as non-productive. Following IMGT convention, CDR3 was defined as the stretch from the second conserved V-encoded cysteine up to the conserved J-encoded phenylalanine. Sequences without an unambiguous match to a single V gene segment were excluded from the earlier analysis of 450 to 650 of the donors. In an earlier analysis of approximately 590 of the donors, V segments were called functional above 56.7% productive rearrangements and were called segregating when the between-donor standard deviation exceeded 5%. A statistical classification framework was built for diagnosing cytomegalovirus status from the catalog of TCR beta chain sequences. In a later analysis, TCR nucleotide sequences were compared against IMGT/GENE-DB human TR gene sequences so that V and J genes could be assigned. The TCRdist pipeline was used in a later analysis to assign CDR3 sequences and most-parsimonious VDJ recombination scenarios. A later analysis defined each TCR beta chain by its CDR3 amino acid sequence plus V-gene family, and excluded reads lacking a unique V-gene family. To address suspected cross-contamination and a sequencing artifact, a later analysis removed several hundred highly shared, low-generation-probability nucleotide sequences. For each public chain, a later analysis derived a clonal expansion index from normalized ranks of inferred template counts within each repertoire. In a later analysis, generation probabilities were computed using a VDJ recombination model fitted to out-of-frame rearrangements, and the results were checked against IGoR. Hypergeometric tests were used in a later analysis to score TCR-TCR, TCR-HLA and TCR-CMV co-occurrence, with a repertoire-size bias correction applied to the TCR pairs. In a later analysis, false discovery rates were estimated by permuting HLA or CMV assignments 20 times. A later analysis grouped co-occurring TCRs with DBSCAN, adding TCRdist sequence similarity when clustering within HLA-allele-positive subsets. Co-occurrence clustering excluded repertoires with fewer than 30,000 or more than 120,000 public chains, plus five with anomalous nucleotide sharing. The table was pulled from immuneACCESS by TCRdb, which kept in-frame rearrangements only. Such tables lose some clones; where checked, under half of the loss comes from unresolved V genes, and the rest has no known cause. The DNA was the basis for D and trimming; V, J and clone size are from that table. The sample table contains 100,000 or so clones; only one count was recorded for 60% to 85% of them. The ten largest clones take up roughly 5.4% of the sample.

The entry originates in a study of cytomegalovirus exposure and HLA in healthy donors (TCRdb year 2017). Describing the broader study: An earlier analysis of under 600 of the donors reported about 290 Gb of sequence data and 117 million unique TCR beta sequences from approximately 180 million T cells. An early release that covered about 640 HLA-typed donors contained approximately 300 gigabases of sequencing data and about 84 million unique TCR sequences. The genetic ancestry cluster associated with self-reported Caucasian donors included around 76% of the 300 to 450 genotyped donors. The aim of the study was to test whether cataloging public T cell receptors could identify signatures of past pathogen exposure. The study profiled the T cell repertoires of hundreds of subjects by immunosequencing and related them to cytomegalovirus serostatus. A separate validation cohort of over a hundred different subjects was used in addition to the 666-subject first cohort. To predict cytomegalovirus infection status, the study combined high-throughput TCR immunosequencing, statistical association of individual TCRs with disease status, and machine learning. In a later analysis, previously published TCR beta repertoires from several hundred donors were re-analyzed and high-resolution HLA genotyping was added so that TCR occurrence patterns could be studied. The later analysis used no new phenotypic data to find candidate immune exposures, relying instead on TCR beta sequences and their occurrence across donors. An earlier analysis of 587 of the donors applied high-throughput TCR beta sequencing to assess whether each TCR beta V gene segment acted as functional or pseudogenic. Donor age, sex, ethnicity and CMV serostatus were collected together with the repertoire data. In a later genetic analysis, genome-wide SNP genotypes for about 55% of the roughly 700 donors were used, and that subset was treated as a discovery cohort. Every discovery cohort repertoire had been produced on one sequencing platform. HLA typing included class I and class II loci at four-digit resolution. The number of donors typed differed by locus, with 629-630 for A, B, C, DRB1 and DQB1, around 560 for DQA1, 600 to 610 for DPA1, and around 450 for DPB1. Several DR-DQ haplotypes were handled as single units for association and clustering, since linkage in the cohort was strong. Among 350 to 400 genotyped donors of the cohort, an average of approximately 230,000 unique TCR beta nucleotide sequences were sequenced per donor, roughly 18% of them non-productive.

What the research found in general, with its limitations: Because HLA typing was unavailable for some donors at each locus, only the typed subset was used in association tests. An earlier analysis of several hundred of the donors showed that most TCR beta V segments appeared in productive rearrangements either about 87% or about 30% of the time, which broadly matched IMGT annotations. According to the authors, the approach could potentially be generalized to other disease states and immunological phenotypes. Immune exposure information for the cohort was limited to CMV serostatus. In a later analysis, HLA-associated TCR beta chains showed more clonal expansion and lower generation probabilities than non-associated chains that were equally common. The sequencing pipeline was judged likely to have produced a cluster of highly shared sequence variants as a technical artifact. In a later analysis, several top co-occurrence clusters were reported to appear linked to parvovirus B19, influenza, CMV and Epstein-Barr virus. Linkage disequilibrium might explain the correlated functional status among segregating V segments, but an unknown experimental factor could not be excluded. In a later genetic analysis, a missense DCLRE1C variant was associated with V-gene and J-gene trimming of TCR beta chains, and the association was replicated in an independent cohort. In this cohort, only TCR beta chains were sequenced, and detectable features were limited by the absence of alpha or paired-chain data. Roughly uniform sequencing depth across donors was assumed in presence/absence analyses, although this assumption may not hold. A later analysis found that TCR association rates varied across HLA loci, with DRB1 alleles showing the most associated TCRs and HLA-C alleles the fewest. Specific HLA alleles were associated with about 17,000 TCR beta sequences at a false discovery rate of 0.05 in a later analysis. The classifier was reported to diagnose cytomegalovirus status with high specificity and sensitivity in both the original and validation cohorts. According to a later analysis, most CMV-associated TCR beta chains appeared to be HLA-restricted, and the HLA associations seemed to be driven largely by CMV exposure. While some public TCRs were present in many individuals, most TCR sequences turned up only very rarely across donors. In vitro tests confirmed that a few of the cytomegalovirus-associated TCR beta chains recognize cytomegalovirus antigens. When HLA alleles, especially DR and DQ, strongly co-occurred, attributing TCR associations to individual alleles was difficult. Because counts were too low, roughly 17 rarely observed V segments, including chromosome 9 orphons, were left out of the earlier analysis of some 600 of the donors. A further reported finding was that TCR beta sequences accurately predicted the HLA-A and HLA-B alleles for most subjects in the first cohort. In a later genetic analysis, fewer N-insertions in productive TCRs were reported among donors in an Asian-associated ancestry cluster than the approximately 630-donor mean. The study gave a list of under 200 TCR beta chains associated with cytomegalovirus. Some IMGT-functional V segments, including TRBV6-2 and TRBV6-3, could not be distinguished by the 87-base-pair reads and were therefore excluded.

The cohort comprised hundreds of healthy bone marrow donors. At the time of sampling, every cohort member was nominally healthy, though immune exposures that went unrecorded were likely present. The donor tested CMV seropositive, placing the donor among the roughly 300 seropositive members of the cohort. Every donor gave a peripheral blood sample, and the peripheral blood mononuclear cells from that sample were used for TCR beta sequencing. The Qiagen DNeasy Blood Extraction Kit was used to extract genomic DNA from the blood cell samples. V is shortened by 4 bases, J by 0 bases, and the region joining them spans 13 bases. The CDR3 has 16 amino acids, counting the end cysteine and phenylalanine. Only the CDR3 DNA stays, 48 bases, in frame from base 1. The germline V gene supplies CDR1 MNHEY and CDR2 SVGAGI.

Recombination linked TRBV6-5 to TRBJ2-1; possibly the D gene is TRBD1, per 5 matching bases. The sequence came from a young man in good health and CMV-seropositive. The sample taken for sequencing was PBMCs. The sequence in DNA is TGTGCCAGCAGTTTTATGACAGAGAACTCCTACAATGAGCAGTTCTTC. It codes for CASSFMTENSYNEQFF.